Following are 8 T cell receptor beta chains from one sample sequenced in a study of T cell repertoires in cytomegalovirus infection. TCRdb reanalysed the reads using MiXCR and keeps one entry per CDR3 protein. The sample carries fewer than 950,000 distinct CDR3 sequences, over 25% recorded once. No cognate antigen is known for these TCRs. The specimen was cultured CD8+ T cells from PBMCs, collected from culture after CMV antigen stimulation. These receptors originate from a human donor in good health (CMV status not recorded). Some clones in this sample may be carry-over from other donors' samples.

The chain carries TRBV6-2 or TRBV6-3 and TRBJ1-2; 7 bases align to TRBD1. This CDR3 region has 14 residues. V shed 5 bases and J 11 bases; nucleotides not matched to a gene: 14. Germline V gene sequence: CDR1 MNHEY, CDR2 SVGEGT. CDR3 loop: CASSQLEGAVGYTF. The DNA of the CDR3 is TGTGCCAGCAGTCAGCTGGAGGGGGCGGTCGGATACACCTTC.

The chain links TRBV27 to TRBJ1-2, with D hard to call. V lost 4 bases to trimming and J lost 7 bases, with 13 bases between them. Germline assignment: CDR1 MNHEY and CDR2 SMNVEV (reference sequence). CDR3 size: 13 residues. The CDR3 bases are TGTGCCAGCAGTTCCTCCTTAGCTCCTGGCTACACCTTC. Its protein is CASSSSLAPGYTF.

This rearrangement joins TRBV9 to TRBJ2-6; D possibly corresponds to TRBD1 (7 bases). Trimming shortened V by 1 base and J by 4 bases, and 21 bases separated the two germline ends. The germline CDR1 and CDR2 sequences are SGDLS and YYNGEE. CDR3 length: 19 amino acids. CDR3 in DNA: TGTGCCAGCAGCGTACCCAGGGGGGCCCCCTTTAAGGGGGCCAACGTCCTGACTTTC. Protein: CASSVPRGAPFKGANVLTF.

This clonotype has at least ten counts. The chain recombines TRBV7-6 with TRBJ2-7, with D perhaps TRBD2 (5 bases). Germline CDR1 is SGHVS and CDR2 is FNYEAQ. Trimming left V 1 base short and J 2 bases short, with 12 bases between. The CDR3 sequence is 15 residues long. The CDR3 sequence is CASSLEAGLTYEQYF. CDR3 in DNA: TGTGCCAGCAGCTTAGAGGCGGGTTTAACCTACGAGCAGTACTTC.

This clonotype was seen at least ten times. The genes are TRBV5-6 and TRBJ1-2; 12 bases line up with TRBD1. The CDR3 length is 15 residues. With 5 bases clipped from V and 7 bases from J, the junction kept 9 bases outside the gene matches. The germline V gene encodes CDR1 SGHDT and CDR2 YYEEEE. In nucleotides, the CDR3 is TGTGCCAGCAGTTCTCCGGGACAGGGGGCAGGTGGCTACACCTTC. This encodes CASSSPGQGAGGYTF.

This clonotype was picked up many times. This sequence joins TRBV28 and TRBJ2-1; D uncertain. The length of the CDR3 is 14 residues. Trimming left V 7 bases short and J 0 bases short, with 10 bases between. Germline-derived CDR1 and CDR2 are MDHEN and SYDVKM. The CDR3 nucleotides are TGTGCCAGCACCTTAGGAAGCTCCTACAATGAGCAGTTCTTC. Translating it yields CASTLGSSYNEQFF.

V and J are TRBV19 and TRBJ1-2; tentative D call: TRBD1 (5 bases). Germline CDR1 reads LNHDA; CDR2 reads SQIVND (reference sequence). The CDR3 sequence is 14 residues long. The V end was cut by 4 bases, the J end by 0 bases, with 9 bases between. The CDR3 loop is CASSTGATNYGYTF. Here the CDR3 DNA reads TGTGCCAGTAGTACTGGGGCCACTAACTATGGCTACACCTTC.

The V call is TRBV9, the J call TRBJ2-1, with D tentatively TRBD2 (6 bases). The CDR3 is made up of 15 amino acids. V shed 0 bases and J shed 9 bases, with 16 bases lying between them. Germline assignment: CDR1 SGDLS and CDR2 YYNGEE. The CDR3 spells CASSVGSTRGGEQFF. Written as DNA, the CDR3 is TGTGCCAGCAGCGTAGGATCTACCCGGGGAGGTGAGCAGTTCTTC.